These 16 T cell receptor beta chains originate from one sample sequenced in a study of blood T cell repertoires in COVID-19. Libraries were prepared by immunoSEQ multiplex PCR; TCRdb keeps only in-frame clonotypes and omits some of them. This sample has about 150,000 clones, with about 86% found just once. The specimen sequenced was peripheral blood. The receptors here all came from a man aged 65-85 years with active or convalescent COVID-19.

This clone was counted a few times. CDR3 DNA sequence: TGTGCCAGCAGCGCGGGGACAGGGTCCTATGGCTACACCTTC. Amino acids: CASSAGTGSYGYTF. The V and J genes are TRBV7-6 and TRBJ1-2; TRBD1 agrees at 9 bases. V dropped 5 bases and J dropped 4; count of bases not matched to a gene: 5. Germline V gene lookup returns CDR1 SGHVS and CDR2 FNYEAQ. This CDR3 has 14 amino acids. Variable domain in full (rest from reference TRBV7-6 and TRBJ1-2): GAGVSQSPRYKVTKRGQDVALRCDPISGHVSLYWYRQALGQGPEFLTYFNYEAQQDKSGLPNDRFSAERPEGSISTLTIQRTEQRDSAMYRCASSAGTGSYGYTFGSGTRLTVV.

The CDR3 reads CASSPGTSGSRQETQYF. Here the CDR3 DNA reads TGCGCCAGCAGCCCTGGGACTAGCGGGAGTCGGCAAGAGACCCAGTACTTC. This sequence joins TRBV5-1 and TRBJ2-5; 14 bases are a match to TRBD2. CDR3 length: 17 residues. CDR1 and CDR2 (germline): SGHRS, YFSETQ. The junction had 7 bases not matched to a gene; V was cut back by 4 bases and J by 2 bases.

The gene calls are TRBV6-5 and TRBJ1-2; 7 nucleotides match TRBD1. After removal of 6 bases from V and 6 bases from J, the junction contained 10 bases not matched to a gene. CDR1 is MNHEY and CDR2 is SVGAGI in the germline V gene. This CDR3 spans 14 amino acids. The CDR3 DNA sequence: TGTGCCAGCAGCCTCCTCGGGGGACAGCATGGCTACACCTTC. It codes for CASSLLGGQHGYTF.

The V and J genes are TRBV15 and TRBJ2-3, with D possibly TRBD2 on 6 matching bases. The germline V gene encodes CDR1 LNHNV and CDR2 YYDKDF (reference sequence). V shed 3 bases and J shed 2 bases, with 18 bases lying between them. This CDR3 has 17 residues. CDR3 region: CATSRRGRGSSTDTQYF. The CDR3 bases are TGTGCCACCAGCAGGAGAGGTCGGGGGAGCTCCACAGATACGCAGTATTTT.

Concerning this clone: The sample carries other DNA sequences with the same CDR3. The CDR3 sequence is CASSLGLAGGETQYF. DNA of the CDR3: TGCGCCAGCAGCCTCGGACTAGCGGGAGGGGAGACCCAGTACTTC. The V and J genes are TRBV5-1 and TRBJ2-5; 15 bases fit TRBD2. Trimming took 4 bases from V and 5 from J; bases not matched to a gene: 3. CDR1 and CDR2 from the germline V gene are SGHRS and YFSETQ. There are 15 residues in the CDR3. The whole variable domain, filled in from reference TRBV5-1 and TRBJ2-5, reads KAGVTQTPRYLIKTRGQQVTLSCSPISGHRSVSWYQQTPGQGLQFLFEYFSETQRNKGNFPGRFSGRQFSNSRSEMNVSTLELGDSALYLCASSLGLAGGETQYFGPGTRLLVL.

CDR3 protein: CASSPAGGVGYTF. As DNA, the CDR3 is TGTGCCAGCAGCCCCGCCGGCGGGGTTGGCTACACCTTC. The V and J genes are TRBV6-6 and TRBJ1-2, with no clear D. Trimming removed 6 bases from V and 7 bases from J, with 15 bases in between. Germline lookup yields CDR1 MNHNY and CDR2 SVGAGI (reference sequence). CDR3 length: 13 amino acids.

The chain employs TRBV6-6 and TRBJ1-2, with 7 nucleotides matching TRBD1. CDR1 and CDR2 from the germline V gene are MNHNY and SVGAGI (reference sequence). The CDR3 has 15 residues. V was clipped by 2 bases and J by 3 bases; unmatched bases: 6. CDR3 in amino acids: CASSYPQTGYYGYTF. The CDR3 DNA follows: TGTGCCAGCAGTTACCCCCAGACAGGGTACTATGGCTACACCTTC.

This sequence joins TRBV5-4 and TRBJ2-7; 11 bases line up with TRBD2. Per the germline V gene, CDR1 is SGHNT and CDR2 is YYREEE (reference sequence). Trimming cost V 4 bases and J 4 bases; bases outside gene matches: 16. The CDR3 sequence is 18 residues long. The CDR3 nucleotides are TGTGCCAGCAGCCCTGGGGGACTAGCGGCTCTCGGGGGATACGAGCAGTACTTC. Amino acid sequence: CASSPGGLAALGGYEQYF.

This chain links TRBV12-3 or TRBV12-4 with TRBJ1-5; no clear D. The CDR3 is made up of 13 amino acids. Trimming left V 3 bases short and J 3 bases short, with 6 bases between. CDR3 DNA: TGTGCCAGCAGTTTTTCAATCAATCAGCCCCAGCATTTT. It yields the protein CASSFSINQPQHF.

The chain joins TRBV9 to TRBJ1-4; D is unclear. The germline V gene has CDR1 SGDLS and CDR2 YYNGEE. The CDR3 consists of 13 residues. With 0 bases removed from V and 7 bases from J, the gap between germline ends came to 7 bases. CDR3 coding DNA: TGTGCCAGCAGCGTAGCGGAGACTGAAAAACTGTTTTTT. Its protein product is CASSVAETEKLFF.

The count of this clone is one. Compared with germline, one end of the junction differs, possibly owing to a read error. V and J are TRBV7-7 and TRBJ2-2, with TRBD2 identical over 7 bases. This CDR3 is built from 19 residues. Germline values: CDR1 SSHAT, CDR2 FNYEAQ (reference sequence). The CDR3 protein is CASSRPPSGGRANTGELFF. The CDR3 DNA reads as TGTGCTAGCAGCCGACCCCCCTCTGGGGGGAGGGCTAACACCGGGGAGCTGTTTTTT.

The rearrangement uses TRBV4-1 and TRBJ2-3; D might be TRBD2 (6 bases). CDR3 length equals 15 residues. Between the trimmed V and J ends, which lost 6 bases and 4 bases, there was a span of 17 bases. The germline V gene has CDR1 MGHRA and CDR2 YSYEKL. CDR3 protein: CASRTRRERADTQYF. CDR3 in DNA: TGCGCCAGCAGGACCAGGAGGGAGCGGGCAGATACGCAGTATTTT.

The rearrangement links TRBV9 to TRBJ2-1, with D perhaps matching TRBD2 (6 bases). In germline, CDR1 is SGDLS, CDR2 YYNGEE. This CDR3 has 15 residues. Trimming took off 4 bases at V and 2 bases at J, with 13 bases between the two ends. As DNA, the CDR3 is TGTGCCAGCAGCTCGGCTAGCGCTCCCTACAATGAGCAGTTCTTC. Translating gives CASSSASAPYNEQFF.

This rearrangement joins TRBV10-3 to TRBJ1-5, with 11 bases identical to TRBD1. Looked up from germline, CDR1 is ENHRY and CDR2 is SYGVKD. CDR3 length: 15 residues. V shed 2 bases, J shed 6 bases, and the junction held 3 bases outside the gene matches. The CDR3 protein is CAISEGQGAVQPQHF. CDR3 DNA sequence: TGTGCCATCAGTGAGGGACAGGGGGCGGTTCAGCCCCAGCATTTT.

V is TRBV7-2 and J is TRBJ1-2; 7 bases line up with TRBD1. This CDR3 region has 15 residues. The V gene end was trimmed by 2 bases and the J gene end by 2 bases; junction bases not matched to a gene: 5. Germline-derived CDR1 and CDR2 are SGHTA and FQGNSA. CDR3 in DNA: TGTGCCAGCAGCTTAAAACAGGGGCGGAACTATGGCTACACCTTC. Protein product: CASSLKQGRNYGYTF.

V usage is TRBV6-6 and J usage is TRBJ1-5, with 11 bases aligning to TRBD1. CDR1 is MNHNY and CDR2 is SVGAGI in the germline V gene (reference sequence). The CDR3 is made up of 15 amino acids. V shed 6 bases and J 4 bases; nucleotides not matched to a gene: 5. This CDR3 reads CASRSGTGGNQPQHF. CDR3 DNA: TGTGCCAGCAGATCCGGGACAGGGGGAAATCAGCCCCAGCATTTT.